The 32 T cell receptor beta chains in this list originate from one sample, sequenced in a study of vaccination effects on CD4 cells after COVID-19 (dated by TCRdb to 2022 to 2024). In the ViraFEST assay, PBMC were stimulated with viral peptide pools, and TCR sequencing was then used to find antigen-specific CD4+ T cell clonotypes based on their expansion. After around ten days of culture, CD4+ T cells were isolated with the EasySep CD4+ T cell isolation kit. Negative nucleocapsid antibody results before and after vaccination confirmed that the healthy vaccine recipients had no prior SARS-CoV-2 infection. These receptors have no known antigen. Receptors were amplified or captured by the immunoSEQ multiplex PCR assay. TCRdb provides this immuneACCESS table in a form limited to in-frame rearrangements. Some clones are lacking; in checked studies, under half of them reflect an unresolved V gene, and why the rest are absent is not known. Recorded for this sample are roughly 30,000 clones; 60% to 75% of them occurred a single time. Around 27% of the sample comes from the top ten.

The specimen was CD4+ T cells from PBMCs cultured with HCoV-OC43 spike peptides, collected before COVID-19 vaccination. The cell subset or site label of this sample denotes: HCoV-OC43 spike overlapping peptide pool stimulation. The receptors were gathered from a human donor who received a COVID-19 vaccine.

This rearrangement joins TRBV7-2 to TRBJ2-7; 14 bases line up with TRBD2. Germline V gives CDR1 SGHTA, CDR2 FQGNSA. This CDR3 is 15 amino acids long. V was clipped by 5 bases and J by 9 bases; unmatched bases: 9. In DNA form, the CDR3 reads TGTGCCAGCAGCCCACCGGGACTAGCGGGAGTGGGGCAGTACTTC. This gives the protein CASSPPGLAGVGQYF. Variable domain in full (rest from reference TRBV7-2 and TRBJ2-7): GAGVSQSPSNKVTEKGKDVELRCDPISGHTALYWYRQSLGQGLEFLIYFQGNSAPDKSGLPSDRFSAERTGGSVSTLTIQRTQQEDSAVYLCASSPPGLAGVGQYFGPGTRLTVT.

J is TRBJ2-6 and V is TRBV19; D gene uncertain. Per the germline V gene, CDR1 is LNHDA and CDR2 is SQIVND (reference sequence). CDR3 length: 13 residues. With 5 bases removed from V and 0 bases from J, the gap between germline ends came to 2 bases. Here the CDR3 reads CASSSSGANVLTF. CDR3 DNA sequence: TGTGCCAGTAGTTCCTCTGGGGCCAACGTCCTGACTTTC. Full variable domain (outside the CDR3, taken from reference TRBV19 and TRBJ2-6): DGGITQSPKYLFRKEGQNVTLSCEQNLNHDAMYWYRQDPGQGLRLIYYSQIVNDFQKGDIAEGYSVSREKKESFPLTVTSAQKNPTAFYLCASSSSGANVLTFGAGSRLTVL.

The V and J genes are TRBV30 and TRBJ1-1, with D perhaps matching TRBD1 (5 bases). V was pared by 1 base and J by 4 bases, with 10 bases between. Germline CDR1 reads GTSNPN; CDR2 reads SVGIG (reference sequence). The CDR3 is 13 amino acids. CDR3 nucleotide sequence: TGTGCCTGGAGTGGGAGGGGAGGCACTGAAGCTTTCTTT. This gives the protein CAWSGRGGTEAFF. The variable domain in full, completed from reference TRBV30 and TRBJ1-1, reads SQTIHQWPATLVQPVGSPLSLECTVEGTSNPNLYWYRQAAGRGLQLLFYSVGIGQISSEVPQNLSASRPQDRQFILSSKKLLLSDSGFYLCAWSGRGGTEAFFGQGTRLTVV.

This clone occurred once. The chain recombines TRBV5-1 with TRBJ1-2, with 7 bases fitting TRBD1. CDR1 is SGHRS, CDR2 YFSETQ, per germline. J lost 3 bases, V lost 3 bases, and 2 bases had no gene match. The CDR3 has 13 residues. This chain's CDR3 is CASSSQGDYGYTF. In nucleotides, the CDR3 is TGCGCCAGCAGCTCTCAGGGGGACTATGGCTACACCTTC. The variable domain in full, completed from reference TRBV5-1 and TRBJ1-2, reads KAGVTQTPRYLIKTRGQQVTLSCSPISGHRSVSWYQQTPGQGLQFLFEYFSETQRNKGNFPGRFSGRQFSNSRSEMNVSTLELGDSALYLCASSSQGDYGYTFGSGTRLTVV.

The rearrangement uses TRBV6-5 and TRBJ1-2, with D unresolved. Trimming took off 0 bases at V and 4 bases at J, with 15 bases between the two ends. This CDR3 spans 16 amino acids. In germline, CDR1 is MNHEY, CDR2 SVGAGI. This CDR3 is CASSYSARHLIYGYTF. The DNA of the CDR3 is TGTGCCAGCAGTTACTCGGCGCGGCACTTAATCTATGGCTACACCTTC.

The chain recombines TRBV5-1 with TRBJ1-2; the match to TRBD1 covers 12 bases. Germline values: CDR1 SGHRS, CDR2 YFSETQ. The CDR3 sequence is 12 residues long. Trimming cost V 3 bases and J 13 bases; bases outside gene matches: 4. CDR3: CASSSRDRGLTF. CDR3 in DNA: TGCGCCAGCAGCTCCCGGGACAGGGGGCTCACCTTC.

Here the CDR3 reads CASSADRDSTNEKLFF. CDR3 nucleotides: TGTGCCAGCAGCGCAGACAGGGATTCAACTAATGAAAAACTGTTTTTT. The V gene is TRBV9, the J gene TRBJ1-4, with 7 bases fitting TRBD1. The J segment lost 0 bases and the V segment lost 3 bases, leaving 5 bases of the junction unmatched. The CDR3 totals 16 residues. CDR1 is SGDLS, CDR2 YYNGEE, per germline.

The chain joins TRBV5-1 to TRBJ2-5; a weak D match, TRBD1 (6 bases). Germline CDR1 is SGHRS and CDR2 is YFSETQ. The CDR3 is made up of 14 amino acids. V lost 4 bases, J lost 7 bases, and 17 bases lay in between. CDR3 nucleotides: TGCGCCAGCAGCCCCGGACAGCATCTCGGGACCCAGTACTTC. This gives the protein CASSPGQHLGTQYF.

The chain has TRBV19 and TRBJ1-5, with no clear D. The CDR3 runs 14 residues. V was trimmed by 6 bases and J by 4 bases, leaving 13 bases between them. Germline lookup yields CDR1 LNHDA and CDR2 SQIVND (reference sequence). The CDR3 protein is CASSLGGKNQPQHF. As DNA, the CDR3 is TGTGCCAGTAGCCTCGGCGGGAAGAATCAGCCCCAGCATTTT.

The genes are TRBV7-9 and TRBJ1-4; D unclear. CDR1 is SEHNR, CDR2 FQNEAQ, per germline (reference sequence). This CDR3 has 15 amino acids. Trimming stripped 5 bases from V and 0 bases from J, with 10 bases between. Written as DNA, the CDR3 is TGTGCCAGCAGCCAGTGGGAGGCAACTAATGAAAAACTGTTTTTT. Translation gives CASSQWEATNEKLFF.

The rearrangement joins TRBV29-1 to TRBJ2-2; D is perhaps TRBD2 (7 bases). There are 15 residues in the CDR3. V gave up 7 bases and J gave up 1 base, with 16 bases separating them. Germline V gene data show CDR1 as SQVTM and CDR2 as ANQGSEA. The CDR3 loop reads CSGSGGGLNTGELFF. The CDR3 bases are TGCAGCGGCTCCGGCGGGGGCCTGAACACCGGGGAGCTGTTTTTT.

This clone was picked up a small number of times. The chain recombines TRBV25-1 with TRBJ2-1; D gene ambiguous. This CDR3 region has 12 residues. V was pared by 4 bases and J by 6 bases, with 7 bases between. Germline V gives CDR1 MGHDK, CDR2 SYGVNS. CDR3 loop: CASSGNPNEQFF. CDR3 in DNA: TGTGCCAGCAGTGGCAACCCCAATGAGCAGTTCTTC.

The chain joins TRBV5-4 to TRBJ2-7; D gene unclear. V gave up 0 bases and J gave up 12 bases, with 7 bases separating them. Germline V gene sequence: CDR1 SGHNT, CDR2 YYREEE (reference sequence). This CDR3 spans 10 amino acids. The CDR3 DNA is TGTGCCAGCAGCTTGGATGATAGGTACTTC. Translation gives CASSLDDRYF.

This clone was found a few times. The gene calls are TRBV19 and TRBJ2-7; D possibly corresponds to TRBD2 (5 bases). Germline CDR1 and CDR2: LNHDA and SQIVND (reference sequence). The CDR3 runs 16 residues. Trimming stripped 4 bases from V and 2 bases from J, with 18 bases between. CDR3 residues: CASSNGVAMAPYEQYF. The CDR3 nucleotides read TGTGCCAGTAGTAACGGGGTGGCCATGGCCCCCTACGAGCAGTACTTC.

The chain joins TRBV19 to TRBJ1-5; D may be TRBD1 (5 bases). Trimming took off 4 bases at V and 3 bases at J, with 16 bases between the two ends. The CDR3 has 16 amino acids. From germline, CDR1 is LNHDA and CDR2 SQIVND (reference sequence). The CDR3 reads CASSKYRQGDNQPQHF. The CDR3, as DNA: TGTGCCAGTAGTAAGTATCGTCAGGGTGACAATCAGCCCCAGCATTTT.

This chain uses TRBV20-1 with TRBJ1-5; D uncertain. This CDR3 has 10 residues. Germline lookup yields CDR1 DFQATT and CDR2 SNEGSKA (reference sequence). The ends were cut back, 6 bases at V and 6 bases at J, with 6 bases in the middle. For the CDR3, the DNA is TGCAGTGCGCCGGCTCAGCCCCAGCATTTT. Protein sequence: CSAPAQPQHF.

The chain uses TRBV29-1 and TRBJ1-1, with D possibly matching TRBD1 (6 bases). The CDR3 is made up of 13 amino acids. V dropped 7 bases and J dropped 0 bases, with 12 bases sitting between them. Germline lookup yields CDR1 SQVTM and CDR2 ANQGSEA. CDR3 nucleotide sequence: TGCAGCGGGTCGGGACACTTGAACACTGAAGCTTTCTTT. Translation gives CSGSGHLNTEAFF.

The V gene is TRBV9, the J gene TRBJ1-5; D call uncertain. Per the germline V gene, CDR1 is SGDLS and CDR2 is YYNGEE. Trimming took off 0 bases at V and 4 bases at J, with 8 bases between the two ends. This CDR3 is built from 14 residues. This CDR3 is CASSVGAGNQPQHF. CDR3 coding DNA: TGTGCCAGCAGCGTAGGGGCCGGGAATCAGCCCCAGCATTTT.

The genes are TRBV11-1 and TRBJ2-3; 11 bases line up with TRBD2. Losses at the gene ends were 5 bases for V and 1 base for J; bases not matched to a gene: 2. Germline CDR1 reads SGHAT; CDR2 reads FQDESV (reference sequence). The CDR3 covers 15 residues. Here the CDR3 reads CASSQTSGGTDTQYF. The CDR3 DNA sequence: TGTGCCAGCAGCCAGACTAGCGGGGGCACAGATACGCAGTATTTT.

V usage is TRBV13 and J usage is TRBJ2-5, with no clear D. V was cut by 1 base and J by 3 bases, with 6 bases left in between. This CDR3 has 13 residues. Per the germline V gene, CDR1 is PRHDT and CDR2 is FYEKMQ (reference sequence). DNA of the CDR3: TGTGCCAGCAGCTTAGTAGGGAAAGAGACCCAGTACTTC. This gives the protein CASSLVGKETQYF.

The chain links TRBV7-2 to TRBJ1-2, with 7 bases lining up with TRBD1. The CDR3 length is 15 residues. Germline lookup yields CDR1 SGHTA and CDR2 FQGNSA. J lost 6 bases, V lost 1 base, and 8 bases had no gene match. CDR3: CASSLVGGGADGYTF. The CDR3 DNA is TGTGCCAGCAGCTTAGTAGGGGGCGGGGCGGATGGCTACACCTTC.

The rearrangement uses TRBV19 and TRBJ1-6; D is unclear. The CDR3 loop spans 17 amino acids. Per the germline V gene, CDR1 is LNHDA and CDR2 is SQIVND (reference sequence). The ends were cut back, 4 bases at V and 7 bases at J, with 20 bases in the middle. The CDR3 nucleotides are TGTGCCAGTAGTAGGGAGGTATCGGGGTATAGGAATTCACCCCTCCACTTT. Encoded protein: CASSREVSGYRNSPLHF.

The gene calls are TRBV6-2 or TRBV6-3 and TRBJ2-3; possible D gene TRBD2, 6 bases. The V gene's germline CDR1 is MNHEY and CDR2 SVGEGT. The CDR3 totals 16 residues. With 2 bases removed from V and 1 base from J, the gap between germline ends came to 13 bases. In DNA form, the CDR3 reads TGTGCCAGCAGTTACCCCCCGGGCGGGGGCACAGATACGCAGTATTTT. Translation gives CASSYPPGGGTDTQYF.

This clone has a handful of counts. The V gene is TRBV5-1, the J gene TRBJ1-4; tentatively, D is TRBD1 (6 bases). Trimming took off 1 base at V and 8 bases at J, with 12 bases between the two ends. The CDR3 covers 14 residues. CDR1 is SGHRS, CDR2 YFSETQ, per germline. DNA of the CDR3: TGCGCCAGCAGCTTGAGGGGGGCACGGGAAAAACTGTTTTTT. Protein: CASSLRGAREKLFF.

This rearrangement joins TRBV29-1 to TRBJ2-7, with D uncertain. The V end lost 3 bases, the J end lost 4 bases, and 13 bases lay between the germline ends. Germline V gene lookup returns CDR1 SQVTM and CDR2 ANQGSEA. This CDR3 is 13 amino acids long. The DNA for the CDR3 is TGCAGCGTTGACCGCTCCCAAAGATACGAGCAGTACTTC. It encodes CSVDRSQRYEQYF.

This chain links TRBV4-1 with TRBJ1-2; 11 nucleotides line up with TRBD1. J lost 3 bases, V lost 1 base, and 4 bases had no gene match. Looked up from germline, CDR1 is MGHRA and CDR2 is YSYEKL. There are 16 residues in the CDR3. CDR3 in DNA: TGCGCCAGCAGCCAAGTTGGGACAGGGGGTTACTATGGCTACACCTTC. Amino acid sequence: CASSQVGTGGYYGYTF.

The chain is built from TRBV29-1 and TRBJ1-2; 7 nucleotides match TRBD1. This CDR3 has 15 amino acids. The ends lost 5 bases at V and 0 bases at J; junction bases unmatched: 9. Germline CDR1 is SQVTM and CDR2 is ANQGSEA. This CDR3 is CSVHRGGQTNYGYTF. The DNA of the CDR3 is TGCAGCGTTCACCGGGGGGGACAGACTAACTATGGCTACACCTTC.

The CDR3 loop reads CASSIRDRGTDTQYF. CDR3 bases: TGTGCCAGTAGTATCCGGGACAGGGGCACAGATACGCAGTATTTT. The V gene is TRBV19, the J gene TRBJ2-3; 9 nucleotides agree with TRBD1. The junction had 2 bases not matched to a gene; V was cut back by 3 bases and J by 1 base. The CDR3 extends over 15 amino acids. Germline-derived CDR1 and CDR2 are LNHDA and SQIVND (reference sequence).

This clone was counted a few times. V usage is TRBV28 and J usage is TRBJ1-5; D is ambiguous. Germline V gives CDR1 MDHEN, CDR2 SYDVKM. The germline V and J ends were trimmed by 3 bases and 0 bases, with 24 bases remaining between them. CDR3 length equals 20 residues. This chain's CDR3 is CASSFFRGGHIDISNQPQHF. The CDR3, as DNA: TGTGCCAGCAGTTTTTTCCGGGGAGGCCACATCGATATTAGCAATCAGCCCCAGCATTTT.

This clone was counted between two and nine times. The chain combines TRBV12-3 or TRBV12-4 with TRBJ1-3; D unclear. The germline V and J ends were trimmed by 6 bases and 4 bases, with 7 bases remaining between them. This CDR3 region has 12 residues. CDR3 DNA: TGTGCCAGCAGGGGGAGCGGAAACACCATATATTTT. This translates into CASRGSGNTIYF.

In DNA form, the CDR3 reads TGCGCCAGCAGCCCGGGGACAGGGACCTACGAGCAGTACTTC. It codes for CASSPGTGTYEQYF. The gene calls are TRBV5-1 and TRBJ2-7; 9 nucleotides align to TRBD1. J was trimmed by 2 bases and V by 4 bases; bases with no gene match: 4. CDR3 size: 14 residues. Germline assignment: CDR1 SGHRS and CDR2 YFSETQ.

This clone was seen only a few times. CDR3 coding DNA: TGTGCCAGTAGGACGGATTATGGCTACACCTTC. Residues: CASRTDYGYTF. V and J are TRBV28 and TRBJ1-2; D ambiguous. Germline V gene lookup returns CDR1 MDHEN and CDR2 SYDVKM. This CDR3 region has 11 residues. Deletions cut 9 bases from V and 5 bases from J, with 10 bases between.